Following are 5 T cell receptor beta chains from one sample sequenced in a study of CD8+CD57+ T cells in acquired aplastic anemia. CD8+CD57+ cell expansion had been shown by flow cytometry in patients chosen for sequencing. TCR beta VDJ and CDR3 were profiled, and genomic DNA was the template. TCRdb independently ran MiXCR on the reads; one entry per CDR3 protein. The table lists a few hundred thousand distinct CDR3 sequences, about 80% of them singletons. The sample taken for sequencing was sorted CD4+, CD8+, or CD8+CD57+ T cells (not recorded which) from PBMCs. Receptors originate from a human donor with aplastic anemia.

The V call is TRBV7-9, the J call TRBJ2-3; no clear D. Looked up from germline, CDR1 is SEHNR and CDR2 is FQNEAQ (reference sequence). V lost 5 bases and J 6 bases, leaving 15 bases between the germline ends. The CDR3 length is 14 residues. This chain's CDR3 is CASSHPVTPDTQYF. The CDR3 coding sequence is TGTGCCAGCAGCCATCCTGTAACTCCCGATACGCAGTATTTT. Filled out from reference TRBV7-9 and TRBJ2-3, the complete variable domain reads DTGVSQNPRHKITKRGQNVTFRCDPISEHNRLYWYRQTLGQGPEFLTYFQNEAQLEKSRLLSDRFSAERPKGSFSTLEIQRTEQGDSAMYLCASSHPVTPDTQYFGPGTRLTVL.

The J gene is TRBJ1-6, the V gene TRBV4-1, with 9 bases matching TRBD1. This CDR3 is 13 amino acids long. Germline V gives CDR1 MGHRA, CDR2 YSYEKL. The V and J ends lost 7 bases and 10 bases, in that order; junction bases with no gene match: 5. CDR3: CASNRDRDSPLHF. The CDR3, as DNA: TGCGCCAGCAACCGGGACAGGGACTCACCCCTCCACTTT.

This clonotype has a handful of counts. This rearrangement joins TRBV29-1 to TRBJ1-6; possible D gene TRBD1, 5 bases. The CDR3 runs 10 residues. Germline assignment: CDR1 SQVTM and CDR2 ANQGSEA. CDR3 in amino acids: CTTGGSPLHF. CDR3 DNA sequence: TGCACCACCGGGGGTTCACCCCTCCACTTT.

This clonotype was seen repeatedly, ten times or more. The genes are TRBV4-3 and TRBJ2-1, with 7 bases that match TRBD2. Per germline, CDR1 LGHNA and CDR2 YSLEER. V dropped 4 bases and J dropped 4; count of bases not matched to a gene: 1. The CDR3 has 13 residues. The CDR3 loop reads CASSPGLYNEQFF. The CDR3 DNA reads as TGCGCCAGCAGCCCGGGACTATACAATGAGCAGTTCTTC.

A single count supports this clonotype. V is TRBV9 and J is TRBJ2-5, with a tentative D call TRBD2 (5 bases). The V and J ends lost 7 bases and 14 bases respectively, with 27 bases between them. Per the germline V gene, CDR1 is SGDLS and CDR2 is YYNGEE. CDR3 length equals 14 residues. The CDR3 reads CASGGGRKIENFYF. Here the CDR3 DNA reads TGTGCCAGCGGAGGAGGCAGGAAGATTGAGAACTTCTACTTC.